These 27 T cell receptor beta chains came from one sample sequenced in a study of CD8+ T cells in alopecia areata. Treatment noted: oral pan-JAK inhibitor, 5-10 mg twice daily. As part of sample collection, lesional scalp punch biopsies and peripheral blood were taken from alopecia areata patients. Extracted from the samples, RNA was reverse transcribed into cDNA to serve as the sequencing template. Profiled with immunoSEQ multiplex PCR; TCRdb holds only in-frame clones, not every one. This repertoire shows 5,600 or so clones, over 60% found once; its top ten account for 12%. Sequenced here: skin, sampled at week 24, from a patient treated with tofacitinib. The receptors stem from a human donor with alopecia areata.

The chain is built from TRBV5-4 and TRBJ2-3, with 9 bases fitting TRBD2. After removal of 1 base from V and 8 bases from J, the junction contained 8 bases not matched to a gene. The CDR3 contains 15 residues. Germline V lookup: CDR1 SGHNT, CDR2 YYREEE (reference sequence). The chain's CDR3 is CASSLKAGGWSTQYF. CDR3 in DNA: TGTGCCAGCAGCTTGAAAGCGGGGGGATGGAGTACGCAGTATTTT.

The V gene is TRBV23-1, the J gene TRBJ2-3; TRBD1 matches at 7 bases. TRBV23-1 is filed as an ORF, its function uncertain. The ends lost 0 bases at V and 6 bases at J; junction bases unmatched: 6. This CDR3 has 15 residues. DNA for the CDR3: TGCGCCAGCAGTCAATCGAGGGGGCTAGGGGATACGCAGTATTTT. It encodes CASSQSRGLGDTQYF.

This clone was detected only a few times. V and J are TRBV5-1 and TRBJ1-1, with unresolved D. The V gene's germline CDR1 is SGHRS and CDR2 YFSETQ. The V end lost 4 bases, the J end lost 3 bases, and 10 bases lay between the germline ends. The CDR3 is 13 amino acids. The CDR3 DNA reads TGCGCCAGCAGCCCAATCGGGGACACTGAAGCTTTCTTT. Translated, it gives CASSPIGDTEAFF.

The chain links TRBV5-4 to TRBJ1-2; D might be TRBD1 (6 bases). Germline V gene data show CDR1 as SGHNT and CDR2 as YYREEE (reference sequence). Trimming cost V 1 base and J 4 bases, with 14 bases left between them. This CDR3 has 15 amino acids. CDR3 sequence: CASSLPVGGGYGYTF. CDR3 bases: TGTGCCAGCAGCTTGCCTGTGGGGGGCGGCTATGGCTACACCTTC.

The chain combines TRBV4-2 with TRBJ2-7, with D possibly TRBD1 on 5 matching bases. The germline V gene has CDR1 LGHNA and CDR2 YNFKEQ. Trimming shortened V by 0 bases and J by 2 bases, and 11 bases separated the two germline ends. CDR3 size: 15 residues. CDR3 in DNA: TGTGCCAGCAGCCAAGAAAGGAGACAGACCTACGAGCAGTACTTC. Its translation is CASSQERRQTYEQYF.

This chain links TRBV7-8 with TRBJ2-7; D uncertain. Trimming shortened V by 5 bases and J by 6 bases, and 20 bases separated the two germline ends. Germline V lookup: CDR1 SGHVS, CDR2 FQNEAQ. CDR3 length: 15 residues. Written as DNA, the CDR3 is TGTGCCAGCAGCCCGAGATCGGCCTATGCCGTCGAGCAGTACTTC. As protein: CASSPRSAYAVEQYF.

V is TRBV7-6 and J is TRBJ1-3; D gene ambiguous. Per germline, CDR1 SGHVS and CDR2 FNYEAQ. The CDR3 spans 15 residues. Trimming took off 4 bases at V and 4 bases at J, with 14 bases between the two ends. The CDR3 DNA sequence: TGTGCCAGCAGCTATTGGTCGACGAAAGGAAACACCATATATTTT. The encoded protein is CASSYWSTKGNTIYF.

This clone has only one observation. CDR3 nucleotides: TGTGCCAGCAGGGCGGCAGGACCGTCTGAAGCTTTCTTT. Translation gives CASRAAGPSEAFF. This rearrangement joins TRBV5-6 to TRBJ1-1; D not resolved. The CDR3 loop spans 13 amino acids. In germline, CDR1 is SGHDT, CDR2 YYEEEE. Trimming took off 5 bases at V and 6 bases at J, with 14 bases between the two ends.

The CDR3 loop is CASSLSNLGPKLFF. The CDR3 bases are TGTGCCAGCAGTTTATCGAATTTAGGGCCCAAACTGTTTTTT. The V gene is TRBV27, the J gene TRBJ1-4; D uncertain. CDR1 and CDR2 (germline): MNHEY, SMNVEV (reference sequence). V lost 0 bases and J 11 bases, leaving 13 bases between the germline ends. This CDR3 is built from 14 residues.

The genes are TRBV6-5 and TRBJ2-2; 10 nucleotides align to TRBD1. The germline gives CDR1 MNHEY, CDR2 SVGAGI. Trimming cost V 5 bases and J 4 bases; bases outside gene matches: 4. The CDR3 is made up of 15 amino acids. The CDR3 DNA follows: TGTGCCAGCAGTCGCGGACAGGGGGGCACCGGGGAGCTGTTTTTT. Protein sequence: CASSRGQGGTGELFF.

The rearrangement joins TRBV6-5 to TRBJ2-1, with D hard to call. In germline, CDR1 is MNHEY, CDR2 SVGAGI. The CDR3 consists of 14 residues. Trimming pared 0 bases from V and 4 bases from J, leaving 7 bases between. The CDR3 DNA reads TGTGCCAGCAGTTACTCGTGGCTTTACAATGAGCAGTTCTTC. Residues: CASSYSWLYNEQFF.

V usage is TRBV7-1 and J usage is TRBJ2-7, with D uncertain. TRBV7-1 is given ORF status, its function remaining uncertain. CDR3 length: 15 residues. The germline V and J ends were trimmed by 4 bases and 6 bases, with 19 bases remaining between them. CDR3 amino acids: CASSLDIVALGEQYF. The CDR3 region has the DNA TGTGCCAGCAGCTTAGATATAGTTGCTTTGGGCGAGCAGTACTTC.

This chain links TRBV7-2 with TRBJ2-6; a possible D gene is TRBD1 (5 bases). The V and J ends lost 2 bases and 0 bases respectively, with 11 bases between them. Per germline, CDR1 SGHTA and CDR2 FQGNSA. This CDR3 is 17 amino acids long. The CDR3 bases are TGTGCCAGCAGCTTAAGAGGACATCTCTCTGGGGCCAACGTCCTGACTTTC. Amino acid sequence: CASSLRGHLSGANVLTF.

This clone was seen a few times. The J gene is TRBJ2-7, the V gene TRBV4-2, with 8 bases that match TRBD1. This CDR3 region has 15 residues. Germline CDR1 LGHNA, CDR2 YNFKEQ. The J segment lost 3 bases and the V segment lost 1 base, leaving 5 bases of the junction unmatched. CDR3 nucleotide sequence: TGTGCCAGCAGCCAAGGGACAGGGTGGGACTACGAGCAGTACTTC. Translated, it gives CASSQGTGWDYEQYF.

V and J are TRBV7-2 and TRBJ1-1; possibly TRBD1 for D (5 bases). V dropped 4 bases and J dropped 4 bases, with 13 bases sitting between them. The germline CDR1 and CDR2 sequences are SGHTA and FQGNSA. The CDR3 runs to 14 residues. CDR3 sequence: CASSYRGVGTEAFF. In DNA form, the CDR3 reads TGTGCCAGCAGCTATAGGGGAGTGGGCACTGAAGCTTTCTTT.

V is TRBV2 and J is TRBJ2-3; the D gene is possibly TRBD1 (5 bases). The ends were cut back, 5 bases at V and 0 bases at J, with 9 bases in the middle. Germline loops: CDR1 SNHLY, CDR2 FYNNEI. CDR3 length: 14 residues. Written as DNA, the CDR3 is TGTGCCAGCAGTCAGGGTTCTAGCACAGATACGCAGTATTTT. Translating it yields CASSQGSSTDTQYF.

This clone was found once. The chain employs TRBV29-1 and TRBJ1-2, with TRBD1 as a possible D gene (5 bases). CDR1 and CDR2 (germline): SQVTM, ANQGSEA. V gave up 4 bases and J gave up 8 bases, with 8 bases separating them. This CDR3 is 10 amino acids long. The DNA of the CDR3 is TGCAGCGTTGGGGACTGGGGCTACACCTTC. It is translated as CSVGDWGYTF.

The V and J genes are TRBV5-1 and TRBJ2-3, with 8 bases fitting TRBD2. Losses at the gene ends were 4 bases for V and 2 bases for J; bases not matched to a gene: 9. The CDR3 is 16 residues long. Germline values: CDR1 SGHRS, CDR2 YFSETQ. The chain's CDR3 is CASSLSLAGLTDTQYF. CDR3 in DNA: TGCGCCAGCAGCCTGTCTTTAGCGGGACTCACAGATACGCAGTATTTT.

V usage is TRBV11-1 and J usage is TRBJ2-3, with D unclear. The V end was cut by 0 bases, the J end by 2 bases, with 6 bases between. This CDR3 contains 14 residues. The V gene's germline CDR1 is SGHAT and CDR2 FQDESV (reference sequence). The CDR3 spells CASSLAGHTDTQYF. The CDR3 nucleotides read TGTGCCAGCAGCTTAGCGGGCCACACAGATACGCAGTATTTT.

This chain connects TRBV5-4 to TRBJ2-1; TRBD2 aligns across 11 bases. The CDR3 is 16 amino acids. The V gene's germline CDR1 is SGHNT and CDR2 YYREEE (reference sequence). Trimming at V came to 3 bases and at J to 12 bases, leaving 14 bases not matched to a gene. The DNA of the CDR3 is TGTGCCAGCAGCTCGACTAGCGGGGCGCCCTCGGGTGGGCAGTTCTTC. Translating gives CASSSTSGAPSGGQFF.

The chain has TRBV9 and TRBJ2-2; the match to TRBD1 covers 11 bases. The CDR3 runs 18 residues. Trimming cost V 3 bases and J 4 bases; bases outside gene matches: 11. Per the germline V gene, CDR1 is SGDLS and CDR2 is YYNGEE. DNA of the CDR3: TGTGCCAGCAGCGGGCCCAGGACAGGGGGCGGCTTCACCGGGGAGCTGTTTTTT. Translating gives CASSGPRTGGGFTGELFF. The variable domain in full, with the rest retrieved from reference TRBV9 and TRBJ2-2, is DSGVTQTPKHLITATGQRVTLRCSPRSGDLSVYWYQQSLDQGLQFLIQYYNGEERAKGNILERFSAQQFPDLHSELNLSSLELGDSALYFCASSGPRTGGGFTGELFFGEGSRLTVL.

The V and J genes are TRBV18 and TRBJ2-5, with D unresolved. Germline loops: CDR1 KGHSH, CDR2 LQKENI. This CDR3 contains 13 residues. Trimming shortened V by 3 bases and J by 2 bases, and 7 bases separated the two germline ends. CDR3: CASSPSLQETQYF. The CDR3 nucleotides are TGTGCCAGCTCACCGTCACTTCAAGAGACCCAGTACTTC.

The chain has TRBV25-1 and TRBJ1-2; TRBD1 might be the D (5 bases). In germline, CDR1 is MGHDK, CDR2 SYGVNS. The CDR3 runs to 13 residues. The germline V and J ends were trimmed by 4 bases and 7 bases, with 13 bases remaining between them. The CDR3: CASSGGAGRGYTF. The CDR3 DNA sequence: TGTGCCAGCAGTGGAGGGGCAGGGCGTGGCTACACCTTC.

Written as DNA, the CDR3 is TGTGCCAGCAGCTTTCAGGGGGGTGGAGAGACCCAGTACTTC. This sequence encodes CASSFQGGGETQYF. This chain links TRBV7-2 with TRBJ2-5, with TRBD1 as a possible D gene (7 bases). The CDR3 runs to 14 residues. The germline CDR1 and CDR2 sequences are SGHTA and FQGNSA. The V end was cut by 3 bases, the J end by 4 bases, with 12 bases between.

This clone was picked up a small number of times. This sequence joins TRBV29-1 and TRBJ2-1, with a tentative D call TRBD2 (6 bases). The germline V gene encodes CDR1 SQVTM and CDR2 ANQGSEA. Trimming cost V 6 bases and J 7 bases, with 19 bases left between them. The CDR3 loop spans 14 amino acids. CDR3 sequence reads: CSVELPGLKNEQFF. DNA for the CDR3: TGCAGCGTCGAACTTCCGGGACTGAAAAATGAGCAGTTCTTC.

The chain carries TRBV7-2 and TRBJ2-7; unclear D gene. Germline loops: CDR1 SGHTA, CDR2 FQGNSA. Trimming removed 1 base from V and 5 bases from J, with 12 bases in between. The CDR3 consists of 14 residues. CDR3 loop: CASSLGAAWNEQYF. In DNA form, the CDR3 reads TGTGCCAGCAGCTTAGGGGCAGCTTGGAACGAGCAGTACTTC.

The rearrangement links TRBV10-3 to TRBJ2-3; D may match TRBD1 or TRBD2 (6 bases each). Germline V gives CDR1 ENHRY, CDR2 SYGVKD. This CDR3 region has 15 residues. V lost 6 bases, J lost 3 bases, and 16 bases lay in between. CDR3 DNA sequence: TGTGCCATCAGCGAGGGGGGTATGAGGACAGATACGCAGTATTTT. It encodes CAISEGGMRTDTQYF.